This T cell receptor beta chain was identified in a study of blood T cell repertoires in COVID-19. Germline CDR1 SGHDT, CDR2 YYEEEE. The CDR3 runs 13 residues. V gave up 2 bases and J gave up 8 bases, with 13 bases separating them. Authors' data handling: Nucleated cell number was recorded as an estimate derived from reference gene primer amplification. Clones were sequenced by immunoSEQ multiplex PCR, and TCRdb holds only the in-frame ones, with some missing. The V and J calls and clone size were taken over from that table, and D and trimming were inferred from the DNA. Of around 92,000 clones detected, roughly 84% appear once; the ten largest clones hold 10% to 15%.

The origin of this receptor is a woman aged 60-75 years in a cohort sampled during active or convalescent COVID-19. The sample comprised peripheral blood. The chain combines TRBV5-6 with TRBJ1-2, with unresolved D. CDR3 coding DNA: TGTGCCAGCAGCTTACGGGGTCGGCACGGCTACACCTTC. This encodes CASSLRGRHGYTF.